The entry that follows covers one T cell receptor beta chain sequence. As yet, its antigen is unknown. This specimen belongs to a study of T cells in localized non-small cell lung cancer. CDR1 and CDR2 (germline): SGHRS, YFSETQ. V was shortened by 0 bases and J by 4 bases, with 14 bases between the two germline ends. This CDR3 spans 17 amino acids. The protocol was immunoSEQ multiplex PCR, while the TCRdb copy is restricted to in-frame clones and leaves out a portion. The profile covers over 40,000 clones, with around 80% appearing a single time and approximately 18% taken by the ten largest. Regarding the study as a whole: Higher adjacent-lung clonality was associated with shorter survival.

The rearrangement joins TRBV5-1 to TRBJ2-6; the D gene is possibly TRBD1 (6 bases). The material sequenced was peripheral blood mononuclear cells, taken before any cancer treatment. The receptor was derived from a man aged 35-75 years with stage III lung adenocarcinoma. The CDR3 DNA reads as TGCGCCAGCAGCTTGGCGCCTCAGGGGCAAGGGGCCAACGTCCTGACTTTC. This codes for CASSLAPQGQGANVLTF.